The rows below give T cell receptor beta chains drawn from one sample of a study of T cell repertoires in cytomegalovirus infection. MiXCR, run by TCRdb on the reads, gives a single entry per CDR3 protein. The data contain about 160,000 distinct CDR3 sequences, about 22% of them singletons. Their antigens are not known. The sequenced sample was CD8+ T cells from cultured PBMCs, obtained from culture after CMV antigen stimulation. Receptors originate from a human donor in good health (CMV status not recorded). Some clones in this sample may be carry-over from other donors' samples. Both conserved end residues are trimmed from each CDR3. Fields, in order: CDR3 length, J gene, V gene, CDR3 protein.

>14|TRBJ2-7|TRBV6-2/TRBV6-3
ASSYLVGDRVYEQY
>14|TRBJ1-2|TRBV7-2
ASSSIPGQGVYGYT
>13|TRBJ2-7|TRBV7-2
ASNLLAGVSYEQY
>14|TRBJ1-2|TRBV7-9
ASSPWTGGIVDGYT
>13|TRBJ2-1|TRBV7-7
ASSPGFGGADEQF
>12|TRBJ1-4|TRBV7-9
ASSYQGTNEKLF
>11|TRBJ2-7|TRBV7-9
ASSQRGSYEQY
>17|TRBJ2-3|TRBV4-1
ASSQEAGWTRASTDTQY
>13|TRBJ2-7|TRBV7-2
ASSSGTGNAYEQY
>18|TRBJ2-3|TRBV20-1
SARASLGLAGGPGTDTQY
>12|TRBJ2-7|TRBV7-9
ASSSDRGGYEQY
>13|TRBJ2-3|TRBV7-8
ASSPRGLRTDTQY
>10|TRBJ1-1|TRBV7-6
ASSPSNTEAF
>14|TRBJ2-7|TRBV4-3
ASSRFQKPHTYEQY
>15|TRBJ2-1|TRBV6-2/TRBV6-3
ASRHLRRDRLSNEQF
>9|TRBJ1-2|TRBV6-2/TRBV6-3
ASMANYGYT
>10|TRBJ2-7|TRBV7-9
ASSNTINEQY
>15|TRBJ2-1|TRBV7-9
ASSPPKGAGGNNEQF
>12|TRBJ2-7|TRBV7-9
ASSWGGIGYEQY
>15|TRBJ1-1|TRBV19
ASSIPVGRAVNTEAF
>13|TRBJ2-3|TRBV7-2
ASSPAGGRTDTQY
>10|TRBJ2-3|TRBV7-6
ASSPGTDTQY
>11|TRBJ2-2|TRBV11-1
ASSTDGTGELF
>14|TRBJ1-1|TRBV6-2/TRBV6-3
ASRPPGILTDTEAF
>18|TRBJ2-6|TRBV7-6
ASSPRPAERRVSGANVLT
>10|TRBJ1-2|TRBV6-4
ASRGSMAGYT
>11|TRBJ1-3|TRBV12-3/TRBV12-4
ASSWGSGNTIY
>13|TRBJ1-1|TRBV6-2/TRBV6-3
ASSYGTVLNTEAF
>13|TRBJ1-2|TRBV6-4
ASSDSSQDRDGYT
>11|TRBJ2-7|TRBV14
ASSPLDPGEQY
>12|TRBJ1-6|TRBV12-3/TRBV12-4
ASRLRGDNSPLH
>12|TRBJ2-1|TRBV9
ASSARTDYNEQF
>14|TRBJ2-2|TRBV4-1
ASSQDQGAVAGELF
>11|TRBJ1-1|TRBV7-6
ASSPGQKIEAF
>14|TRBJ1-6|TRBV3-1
ASSPDRSSYNSPLH
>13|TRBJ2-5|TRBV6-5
ASSLLAGGGETQY
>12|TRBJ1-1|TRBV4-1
ASSLSALNTEAF
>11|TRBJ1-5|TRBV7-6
ASTPLVNQPQH
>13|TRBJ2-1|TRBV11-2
ASSLPGVARGEQF
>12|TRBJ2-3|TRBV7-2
ASSLLQGADTQY
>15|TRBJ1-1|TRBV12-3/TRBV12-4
ASSFGGTSHKEVGAF
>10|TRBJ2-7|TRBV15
ATSRDRYEQY
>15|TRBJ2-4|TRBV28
ASTLPRLAGGPNIQY
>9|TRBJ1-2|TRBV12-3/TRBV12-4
ASRQGYGYT
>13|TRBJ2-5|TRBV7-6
ASSPRGGGEETQY
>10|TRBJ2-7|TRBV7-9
AGGQTSYEQY